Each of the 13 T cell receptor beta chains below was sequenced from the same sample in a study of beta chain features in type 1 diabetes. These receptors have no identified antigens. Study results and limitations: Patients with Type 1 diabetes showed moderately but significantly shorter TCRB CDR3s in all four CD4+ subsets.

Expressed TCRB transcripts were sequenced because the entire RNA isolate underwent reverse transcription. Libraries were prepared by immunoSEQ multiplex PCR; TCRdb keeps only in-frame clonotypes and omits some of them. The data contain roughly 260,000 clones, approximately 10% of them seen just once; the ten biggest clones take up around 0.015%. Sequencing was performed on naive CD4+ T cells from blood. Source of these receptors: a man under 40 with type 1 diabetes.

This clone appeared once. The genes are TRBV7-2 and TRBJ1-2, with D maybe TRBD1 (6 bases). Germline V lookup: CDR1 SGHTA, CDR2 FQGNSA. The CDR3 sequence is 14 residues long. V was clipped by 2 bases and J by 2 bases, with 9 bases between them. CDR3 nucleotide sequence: TGTGCCAGCAGCTTAAACAGGGCGAACTATGGCTACACCTTC. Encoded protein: CASSLNRANYGYTF. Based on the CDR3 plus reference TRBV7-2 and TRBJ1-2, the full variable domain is GAGVSQSPSNKVTEKGKDVELRCDPISGHTALYWYRQSLGQGLEFLIYFQGNSAPDKSGLPSDRFSAERTGGSVSTLTIQRTQQEDSAVYLCASSLNRANYGYTFGSGTRLTVV.

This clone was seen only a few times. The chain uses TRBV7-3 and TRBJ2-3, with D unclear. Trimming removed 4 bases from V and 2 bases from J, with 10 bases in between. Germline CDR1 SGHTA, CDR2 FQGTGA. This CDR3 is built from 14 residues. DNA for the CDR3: TGTGCCAGCAGCTATGGCGGAATCACAGATACGCAGTATTTT. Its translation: CASSYGGITDTQYF.

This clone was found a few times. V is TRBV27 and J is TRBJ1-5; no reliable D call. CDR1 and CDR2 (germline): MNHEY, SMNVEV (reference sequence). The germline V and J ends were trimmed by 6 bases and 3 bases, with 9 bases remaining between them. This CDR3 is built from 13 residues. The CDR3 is CASSRIINQPQHF. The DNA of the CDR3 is TGTGCCAGCAGCCGTATTATCAATCAGCCCCAGCATTTT.

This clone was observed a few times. The CDR3 DNA reads TGTGCCATTGGACAGTCCTACGAGCAGTACTTC. It is translated as CAIGQSYEQYF. The genes are TRBV28 and TRBJ2-7; the D gene is possibly TRBD1 (6 bases). Trimming took off 10 bases at V and 1 base at J, with 8 bases between the two ends. The length of the CDR3 is 11 residues. CDR1 and CDR2 from the germline V gene are MDHEN and SYDVKM.

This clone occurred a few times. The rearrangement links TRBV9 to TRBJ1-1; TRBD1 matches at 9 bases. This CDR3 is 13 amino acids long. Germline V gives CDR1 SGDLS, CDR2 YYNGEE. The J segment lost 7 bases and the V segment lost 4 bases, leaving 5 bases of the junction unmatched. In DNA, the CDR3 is TGTGCCAGCAGCCCAGGGACAGGGCGTGAAGCTTTCTTT. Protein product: CASSPGTGREAFF.

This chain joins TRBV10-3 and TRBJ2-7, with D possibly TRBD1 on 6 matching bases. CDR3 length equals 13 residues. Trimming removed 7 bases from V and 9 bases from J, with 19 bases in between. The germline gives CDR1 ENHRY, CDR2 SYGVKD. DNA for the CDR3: TGTGCCATCACCGCCGGACAGTTAGAGGGGCAGTACTTC. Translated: CAITAGQLEGQYF.

For the CDR3, the DNA is TGTGCCAGCAGCCCACGCGGGGGTCTCGGCGGGGAGCTGTTTTTT. Translating gives CASSPRGGLGGELFF. J is TRBJ2-2 and V is TRBV5-4; 7 bases map to TRBD2. The CDR3 has 15 amino acids. Trimming took 4 bases from V and 7 from J; bases not matched to a gene: 10. CDR1 and CDR2 from the germline V gene are SGHNT and YYREEE (reference sequence).

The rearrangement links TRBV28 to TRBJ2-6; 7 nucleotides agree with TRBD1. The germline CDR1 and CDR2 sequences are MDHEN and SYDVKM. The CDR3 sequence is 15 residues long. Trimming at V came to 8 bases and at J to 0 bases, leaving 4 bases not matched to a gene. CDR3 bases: TGTGCCAGCCGGGACAGCAGCTCTGGGGCCAACGTCCTGACTTTC. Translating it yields CASRDSSSGANVLTF.

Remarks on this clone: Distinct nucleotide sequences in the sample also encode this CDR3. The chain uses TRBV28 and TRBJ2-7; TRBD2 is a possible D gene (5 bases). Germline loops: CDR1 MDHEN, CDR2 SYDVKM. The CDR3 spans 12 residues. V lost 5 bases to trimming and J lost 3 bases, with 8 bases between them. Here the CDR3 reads CASSLGGYEQYF. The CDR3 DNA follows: TGTGCCAGCAGTCTTGGAGGCTACGAGCAGTACTTC.

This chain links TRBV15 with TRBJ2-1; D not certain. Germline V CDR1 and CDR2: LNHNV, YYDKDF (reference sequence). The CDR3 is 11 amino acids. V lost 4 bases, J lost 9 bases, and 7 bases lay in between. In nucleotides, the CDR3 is TGTGCCACCAGCATTGAGGTTGAGCAGTTCTTC. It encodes CATSIEVEQFF.

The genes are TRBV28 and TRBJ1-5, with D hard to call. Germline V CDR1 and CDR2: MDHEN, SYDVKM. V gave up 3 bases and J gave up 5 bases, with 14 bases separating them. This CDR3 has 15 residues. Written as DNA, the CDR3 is TGTGCCAGCAGTTTCTCGTGGTCGGACTATCAGCCCCAGCATTTT. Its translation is CASSFSWSDYQPQHF.

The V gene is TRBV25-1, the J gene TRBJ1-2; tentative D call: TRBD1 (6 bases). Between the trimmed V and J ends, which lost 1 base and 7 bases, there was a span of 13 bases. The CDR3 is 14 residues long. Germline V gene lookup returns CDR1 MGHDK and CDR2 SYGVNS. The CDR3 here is CASSEWGGPGGYTF. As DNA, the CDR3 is TGTGCCAGCAGTGAATGGGGGGGGCCTGGTGGCTACACCTTC.

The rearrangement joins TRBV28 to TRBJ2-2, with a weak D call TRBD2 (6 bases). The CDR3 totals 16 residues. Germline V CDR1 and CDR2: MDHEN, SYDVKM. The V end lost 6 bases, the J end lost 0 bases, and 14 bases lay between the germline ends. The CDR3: CASRLGGHSNTGELFF. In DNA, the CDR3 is TGTGCCAGCAGGTTGGGAGGACACTCGAACACCGGGGAGCTGTTTTTT.